Following are 15 T cell receptor beta chains from one sample sequenced in a study of naive and memory T cell subsets. An equimolar mix of two oligonucleotides served as the beta constant-region primer for TRBC1 and TRBC2. TCRdb recomputed calls from the UMI-ligation and nested PCR reads with MiXCR, one row per CDR3 protein. The data hold about 85,000 distinct CDR3 sequences, with under 15% observed a single time. Sequencing was done on a sample of central memory CD4+ T cells from blood. The receptors shown here come from a human donor in good health.

This clonotype was observed a handful of times. The chain employs TRBV15 and TRBJ2-6, with TRBD1 as a possible D gene (6 bases). V was cut by 0 bases and J by 0 bases, with 18 bases left in between. This CDR3 region has 20 residues. Germline V gene data show CDR1 as LNHNV and CDR2 as YYDKDF (reference sequence). The CDR3 here is CATSRELVGQLYSGANVLTF. CDR3 coding DNA: TGTGCCACCAGCAGAGAATTGGTAGGACAGCTTTACTCTGGGGCCAACGTCCTGACTTTC.

This clonotype was recorded many times. The V and J genes are TRBV7-2 and TRBJ2-3; tentative D call: TRBD2 (5 bases). The length of the CDR3 is 15 residues. The V end lost 0 bases, the J end lost 0 bases, and 7 bases lay between the germline ends. Looked up from germline, CDR1 is SGHTA and CDR2 is FQGNSA. The CDR3 reads CASSLARTSTDTQYF. The CDR3 nucleotides read TGTGCCAGCAGCTTAGCCCGGACTAGCACAGATACGCAGTATTTT.

The table lists this clonotype with a few counts. The rearrangement uses TRBV5-1 and TRBJ2-4; 11 bases are a match to TRBD2. Germline trimming cut 3 bases from V and 7 bases from J; bases unmatched to any gene: 12. The CDR3 sequence is 17 residues long. Germline loops: CDR1 SGHRS, CDR2 YFSETQ. The CDR3 coding sequence is TGCGCCAGCAGCTCCGGGACTAGCGGCCCCTCGCGGAACATTCAGTACTTC. Encoded protein: CASSSGTSGPSRNIQYF.

Remarks on this clonotype: At one end, the junction sequence differs from germline, possibly due to a read error. The chain carries TRBV20-1 and TRBJ1-5; 7 bases fit TRBD1. CDR1 is DFQATT and CDR2 is SNEGSKA in the germline V gene (reference sequence). CDR3 length: 16 residues. The CDR3 protein is CSALRGQARFNQLQHF. CDR3 nucleotide sequence: TGCAGTGCACTACGAGGACAGGCTCGATTCAATCAGCTCCAGCATTTT.

This clonotype was detected many times. The DNA for the CDR3 is TGTGCCAGCAGCTTTAACTCTGGGGCCAACGTCCTGACTTTC. Amino acid sequence: CASSFNSGANVLTF. This chain joins TRBV7-2 and TRBJ2-6, with unresolved D. The germline V gene has CDR1 SGHTA and CDR2 FQGNSA. The CDR3 sequence is 14 residues long. V lost 3 bases and J lost 0, with 3 bases in between.

V and J are TRBV5-1 and TRBJ2-3, with 10 bases aligning to TRBD2. The CDR3 has 17 amino acids. With 0 bases clipped from V and 1 base from J, the junction kept 5 bases outside the gene matches. Looked up from germline, CDR1 is SGHRS and CDR2 is YFSETQ. This CDR3 is CASSLGASGSGTDTQYF. In DNA form, the CDR3 reads TGCGCCAGCAGCTTGGGGGCTAGCGGGAGCGGCACAGATACGCAGTATTTT.

This clonotype showed up many times. The genes are TRBV3-1 and TRBJ1-5; D gene uncertain. Between the trimmed V and J ends, which lost 4 bases and 4 bases, there was a span of 14 bases. Germline V CDR1 and CDR2: LGHDT, YNNKEL (reference sequence). The CDR3 contains 15 residues. The CDR3 nucleotides are TGTGCCAGCAGCCCCACAATGACGGCTAATCAGCCCCAGCATTTT. It codes for CASSPTMTANQPQHF.

This clonotype was counted between two and nine times. V usage is TRBV11-3 and J usage is TRBJ1-1, with D perhaps TRBD1 (5 bases). The CDR3 runs 15 residues. Trimming took off 0 bases at V and 3 bases at J, with 11 bases between the two ends. Germline V gene lookup returns CDR1 SGHNT and CDR2 YENEEA. The DNA for the CDR3 is TGTGCCAGCAGCTTAGATGCCGGGGCCGACACTGAAGCTTTCTTT. Translated: CASSLDAGADTEAFF.

This clonotype was seen repeatedly, ten times or more. DNA of the CDR3: TGCGCCAGCAGCTGGGCAGGAGATACGCAGTATTTT. Amino acid sequence: CASSWAGDTQYF. This chain connects TRBV5-1 to TRBJ2-3; the D is unclear. Germline loops: CDR1 SGHRS, CDR2 YFSETQ. The V end was cut by 3 bases, the J end by 5 bases, with 7 bases between. This CDR3 has 12 residues.

In its sample, this clonotype was seen many times. The chain combines TRBV28 with TRBJ2-7; D may be TRBD2 (5 bases). Germline V gene sequence: CDR1 MDHEN, CDR2 SYDVKM. The V end lost 4 bases, the J end lost 0 bases, and 10 bases lay between the germline ends. The CDR3 length is 14 residues. The CDR3 sequence is CASSSPGSSYEQYF. The CDR3 region has the DNA TGTGCCAGCAGTTCGCCGGGGAGCTCCTACGAGCAGTACTTC.

This clonotype was seen many times. The rearrangement uses TRBV5-6 and TRBJ2-7, with D perhaps matching TRBD2 (6 bases). V lost 2 bases and J 5 bases, leaving 20 bases between the germline ends. The CDR3 sequence is 16 residues long. Germline values: CDR1 SGHDT, CDR2 YYEEEE. In DNA, the CDR3 is TGTGCCAGCAGCTTCGAGGCGGGACGGGTTTTCCACGAGCAGTACTTC. Translating it yields CASSFEAGRVFHEQYF.

This clonotype was picked up many times. The chain combines TRBV5-1 with TRBJ1-5; no clear D gene. The CDR3 spans 13 residues. The germline V and J ends were trimmed by 2 bases and 4 bases, with 7 bases remaining between them. Germline CDR1 reads SGHRS; CDR2 reads YFSETQ. The CDR3 reads CASSFDGNQPQHF. The CDR3 bases are TGCGCCAGCAGCTTCGATGGGAATCAGCCCCAGCATTTT.

In this sample, this clonotype turned up many times. The chain employs TRBV6-2 or TRBV6-3 and TRBJ1-2; 8 bases are shared with TRBD1. The germline gives CDR1 MNHEY, CDR2 SVGEGT. CDR3 length equals 14 residues. Unmatched junction bases numbered 2, after V lost 0 bases and J lost 5 bases. The CDR3 DNA is TGTGCCAGCAGTTACTCTGGACAGGGATATGGCTACACCTTC. The encoded protein is CASSYSGQGYGYTF.

The V gene is TRBV7-9, the J gene TRBJ2-1; TRBD2 matches at 15 bases. Germline CDR1 and CDR2: SEHNR and FQNEAQ (reference sequence). Trimming took 11 bases from V and 8 from J; bases not matched to a gene: 4. The CDR3 has 13 amino acids. The CDR3 DNA is TGTGCCTCGGGACTAGCGGGAGGCGATGAGCAGTTCTTC. This translates into CASGLAGGDEQFF.

This clonotype was counted between two and nine times. V usage is TRBV28 and J usage is TRBJ1-5; no firm D call. V was shortened by 3 bases and J by 6 bases, with 21 bases between the two germline ends. The germline V gene encodes CDR1 MDHEN and CDR2 SYDVKM. The CDR3 sequence is 17 residues long. CDR3 nucleotides: TGTGCCAGCAGTTTGGTCTACCGCTCCCCTGGGGTTCAGCCCCAGCATTTT. Amino acids: CASSLVYRSPGVQPQHF.